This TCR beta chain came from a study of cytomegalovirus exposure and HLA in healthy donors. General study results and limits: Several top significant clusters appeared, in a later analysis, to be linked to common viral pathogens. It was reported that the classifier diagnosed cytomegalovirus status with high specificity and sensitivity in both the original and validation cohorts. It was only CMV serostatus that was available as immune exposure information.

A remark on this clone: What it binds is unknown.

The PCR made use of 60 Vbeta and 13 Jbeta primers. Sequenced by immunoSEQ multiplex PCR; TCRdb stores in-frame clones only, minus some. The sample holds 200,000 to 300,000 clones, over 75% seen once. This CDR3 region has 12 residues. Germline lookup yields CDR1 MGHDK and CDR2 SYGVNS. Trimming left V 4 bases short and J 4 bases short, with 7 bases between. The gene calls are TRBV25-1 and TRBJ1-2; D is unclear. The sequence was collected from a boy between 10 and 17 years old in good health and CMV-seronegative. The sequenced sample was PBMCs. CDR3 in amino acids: CASSGGSYGYTF. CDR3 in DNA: TGTGCCAGCAGTGGAGGGTCCTATGGCTACACCTTC.